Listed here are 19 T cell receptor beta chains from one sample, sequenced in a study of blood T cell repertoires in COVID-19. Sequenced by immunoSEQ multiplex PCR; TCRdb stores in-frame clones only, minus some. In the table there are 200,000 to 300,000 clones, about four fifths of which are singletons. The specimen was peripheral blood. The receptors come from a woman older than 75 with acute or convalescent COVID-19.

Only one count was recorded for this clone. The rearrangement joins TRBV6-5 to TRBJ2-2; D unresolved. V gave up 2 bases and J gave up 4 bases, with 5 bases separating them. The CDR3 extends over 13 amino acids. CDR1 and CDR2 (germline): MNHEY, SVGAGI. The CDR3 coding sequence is TGTGCCAGCAGTTACGTGAGCACCGGGGAGCTGTTTTTT. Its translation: CASSYVSTGELFF.

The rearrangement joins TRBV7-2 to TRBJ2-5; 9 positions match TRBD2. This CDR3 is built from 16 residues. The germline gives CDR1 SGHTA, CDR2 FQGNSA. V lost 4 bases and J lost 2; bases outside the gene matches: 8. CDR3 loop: CASSSGLAFSQETQYF. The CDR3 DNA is TGTGCCAGCAGCTCCGGACTAGCGTTCTCACAAGAGACCCAGTACTTC.

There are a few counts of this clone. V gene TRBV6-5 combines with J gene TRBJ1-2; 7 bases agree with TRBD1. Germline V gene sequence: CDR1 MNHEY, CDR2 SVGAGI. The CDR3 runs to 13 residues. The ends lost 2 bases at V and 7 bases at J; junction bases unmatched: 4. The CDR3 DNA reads TGTGCCAGCAGTTACGACAGGGTGGTTGGCTACACCTTC. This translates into CASSYDRVVGYTF.

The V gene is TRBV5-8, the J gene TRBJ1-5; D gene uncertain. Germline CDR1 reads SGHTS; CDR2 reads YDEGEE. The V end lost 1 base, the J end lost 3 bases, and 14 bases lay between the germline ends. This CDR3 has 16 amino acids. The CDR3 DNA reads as TGTGCCAGCAGCTTGTATGGCCGCAAATCCAATCAGCCCCAGCATTTT. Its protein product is CASSLYGRKSNQPQHF.

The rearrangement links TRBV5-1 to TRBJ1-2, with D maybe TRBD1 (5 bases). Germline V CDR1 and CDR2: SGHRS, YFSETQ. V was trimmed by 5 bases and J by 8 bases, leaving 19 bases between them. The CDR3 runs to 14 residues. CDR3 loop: CASRPTGRLGGYTF. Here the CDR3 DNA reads TGCGCCAGCAGGCCTACAGGACGTCTAGGCGGCTACACCTTC.

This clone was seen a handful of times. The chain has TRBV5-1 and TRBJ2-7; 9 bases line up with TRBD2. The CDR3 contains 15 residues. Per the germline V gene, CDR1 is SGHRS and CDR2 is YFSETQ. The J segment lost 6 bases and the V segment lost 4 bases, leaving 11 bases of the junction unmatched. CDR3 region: CASSMTSGGSGEQYF. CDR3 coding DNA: TGCGCCAGCAGCATGACTAGCGGAGGTTCGGGCGAGCAGTACTTC.

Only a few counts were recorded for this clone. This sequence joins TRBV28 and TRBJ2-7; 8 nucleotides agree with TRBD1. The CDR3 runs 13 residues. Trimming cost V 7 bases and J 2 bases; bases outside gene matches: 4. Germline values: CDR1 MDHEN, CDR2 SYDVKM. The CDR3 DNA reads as TGTGCCAGCAAGAGGACAGGGACCTACGAGCAGTACTTC. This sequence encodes CASKRTGTYEQYF.

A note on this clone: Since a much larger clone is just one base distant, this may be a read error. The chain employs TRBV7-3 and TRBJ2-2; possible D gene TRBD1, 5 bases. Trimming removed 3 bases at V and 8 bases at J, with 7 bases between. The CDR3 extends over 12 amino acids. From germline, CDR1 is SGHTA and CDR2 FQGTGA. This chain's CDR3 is CASSFRVGELFF. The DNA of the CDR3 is TGTGCCAGCAGCTTCAGGGTGGGGGAGCTGTTTTTT.

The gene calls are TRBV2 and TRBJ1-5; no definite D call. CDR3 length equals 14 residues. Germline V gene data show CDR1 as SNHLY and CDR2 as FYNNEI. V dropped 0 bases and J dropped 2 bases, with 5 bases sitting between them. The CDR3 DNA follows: TGTGCCAGCAGTGAAGCCGGGGGCAATCAGCCCCAGCATTTT. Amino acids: CASSEAGGNQPQHF.

CDR3 nucleotides: TGTGCCAGTAGCTGGGCTATAAGTACCGGGGAGCTGTTTTTT. This gives the protein CASSWAISTGELFF. The chain uses TRBV19 and TRBJ2-2; D unresolved. Germline V lookup: CDR1 LNHDA, CDR2 SQIVND (reference sequence). The CDR3 extends over 14 amino acids. Trimming took off 6 bases at V and 5 bases at J, with 13 bases between the two ends. Variable domain in full (rest from reference TRBV19 and TRBJ2-2): DGGITQSPKYLFRKEGQNVTLSCEQNLNHDAMYWYRQDPGQGLRLIYYSQIVNDFQKGDIAEGYSVSREKKESFPLTVTSAQKNPTAFYLCASSWAISTGELFFGEGSRLTVL.

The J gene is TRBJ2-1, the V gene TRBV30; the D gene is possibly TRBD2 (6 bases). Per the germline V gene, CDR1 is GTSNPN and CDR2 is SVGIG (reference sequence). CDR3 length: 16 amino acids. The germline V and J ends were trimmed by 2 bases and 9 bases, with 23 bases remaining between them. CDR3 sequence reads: CAWSPPGLPMKGEQFF. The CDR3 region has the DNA TGTGCCTGGAGTCCTCCGGGACTCCCCATGAAGGGTGAGCAGTTCTTC.

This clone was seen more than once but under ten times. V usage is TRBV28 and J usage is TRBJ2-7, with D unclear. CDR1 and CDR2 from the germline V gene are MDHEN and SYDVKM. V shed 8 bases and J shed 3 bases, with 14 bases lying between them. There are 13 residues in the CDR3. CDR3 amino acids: CASGSLVLYEQYF. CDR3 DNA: TGTGCCAGCGGATCTCTAGTACTCTACGAGCAGTACTTC.

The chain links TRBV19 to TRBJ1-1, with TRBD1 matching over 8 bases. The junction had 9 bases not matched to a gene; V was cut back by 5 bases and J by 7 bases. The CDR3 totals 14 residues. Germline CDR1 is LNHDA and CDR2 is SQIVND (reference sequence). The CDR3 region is CASSDPRTGFEAFF. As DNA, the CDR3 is TGTGCCAGTAGTGATCCTCGGACAGGGTTTGAAGCTTTCTTT.

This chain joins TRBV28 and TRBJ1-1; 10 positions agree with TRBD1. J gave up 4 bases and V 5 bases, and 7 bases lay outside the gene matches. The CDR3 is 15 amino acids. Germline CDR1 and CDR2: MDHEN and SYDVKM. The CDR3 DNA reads TGTGCCAGCAGTCCTGACAGGGGGCTGGCCACTGAAGCTTTCTTT. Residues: CASSPDRGLATEAFF. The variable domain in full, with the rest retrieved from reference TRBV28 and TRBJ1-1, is DVKVTQSSRYLVKRTGEKVFLECVQDMDHENMFWYRQDPGLGLRLIYFSYDVKMKEKGDIPEGYSVSREKKERFSLILESASTNQTSMYLCASSPDRGLATEAFFGQGTRLTVV.

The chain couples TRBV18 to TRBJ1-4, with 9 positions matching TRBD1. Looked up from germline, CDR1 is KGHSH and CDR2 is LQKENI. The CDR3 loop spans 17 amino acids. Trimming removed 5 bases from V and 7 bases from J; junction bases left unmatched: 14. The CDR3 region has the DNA TGTGCCAGCTCATTCAACAGGGGGCGAGGGATCGGTGAAAAACTGTTTTTT. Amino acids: CASSFNRGRGIGEKLFF.

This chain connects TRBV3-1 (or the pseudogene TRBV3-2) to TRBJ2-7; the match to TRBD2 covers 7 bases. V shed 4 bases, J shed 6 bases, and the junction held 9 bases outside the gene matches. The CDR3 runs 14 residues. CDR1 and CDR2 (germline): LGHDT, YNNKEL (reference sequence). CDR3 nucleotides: TGTGCCAGCAGCCCATCCACGGGGGGTATCGAGCAGTACTTC. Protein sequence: CASSPSTGGIEQYF.

CDR3 residues: CASSWGRGGALGTDTQYF. The CDR3 bases are TGCGCCAGCAGCTGGGGGCGCGGGGGGGCGTTGGGCACAGATACGCAGTATTTT. The V call is TRBV5-1, the J call TRBJ2-3, with TRBD2 identical over 9 bases. Looked up from germline, CDR1 is SGHRS and CDR2 is YFSETQ. Trimming cost V 3 bases and J 1 base; bases outside gene matches: 12. The CDR3 contains 18 residues.

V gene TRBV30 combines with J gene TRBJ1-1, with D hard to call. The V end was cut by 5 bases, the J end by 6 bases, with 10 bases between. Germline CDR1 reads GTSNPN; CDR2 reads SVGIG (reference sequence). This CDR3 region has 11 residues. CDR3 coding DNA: TGTGCCTGGGATGACACCTCTGAAGCTTTCTTT. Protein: CAWDDTSEAFF.

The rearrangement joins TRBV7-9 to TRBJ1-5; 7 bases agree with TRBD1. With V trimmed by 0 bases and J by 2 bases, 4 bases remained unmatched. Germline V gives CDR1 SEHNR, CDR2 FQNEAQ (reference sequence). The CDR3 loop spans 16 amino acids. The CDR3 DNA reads TGTGCCAGCAGCTTAGCGGGCACAGGGGGCAATCAGCCCCAGCATTTT. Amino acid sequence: CASSLAGTGGNQPQHF.